This T cell receptor (beta chain) was identified in a study of blood T cell repertoires in COVID-19. The CDR3 length is 14 residues. Germline trimming cut 2 bases from V and 8 bases from J; bases unmatched to any gene: 5. Germline-derived CDR1 and CDR2 are KGHSH and LQKENI. This table comes from immunoSEQ multiplex PCR, and its TCRdb copy is limited to in-frame clones, with some not included. The sample consists of about 74,000 clones, about nine tenths of them appearing once. The chain is built from TRBV18 and TRBJ1-4; 7 nucleotides agree with TRBD1. The sequencing input was peripheral blood. The source is a woman at least 80 years old with active or convalescent COVID-19. CDR3 DNA: TGTGCCAGCTCACCAGTGGACAGGTTCGAAAAACTGTTTTTT. Its protein is CASSPVDRFEKLFF.